This T cell receptor (beta chain) was sequenced during a study of cytomegalovirus exposure and HLA in healthy donors. Primers: 60 Vbeta forward and 13 Jbeta reverse. Original methodology: About 11 million of tens of millions of unique TCR beta chains were shared, per a later count. Only in-frame clones appear in the TCRdb table, and some are missing; sequencing was by immunoSEQ multiplex PCR. Clone size and the V and J calls come from that table; the DNA yielded D and trimming. This table holds some 150,000 clones, about 80% found once. General study points: Prediction of most subjects' HLA-A and HLA-B alleles by TCR beta sequences was reportedly accurate. The study recorded 150 to 200 TCR beta chains that were cytomegalovirus-associated. Some V segments, TRBV6-2 and TRBV6-3 among them, were indistinguishable and were therefore excluded.

Unmatched junction bases numbered 10, after V lost 5 bases and J lost 7 bases. The CDR3 is 15 residues long. CDR1 is MNHEY and CDR2 is SMNVEV in the germline V gene (reference sequence). Details on this clone: Its antigen is unknown.

This chain links TRBV27 with TRBJ2-3; 9 nucleotides match TRBD1. The sequence derives from a woman in her thirties in good health and CMV-seropositive. Sequencing used PBMCs. The CDR3 region is CASSPDRGTLNTQYF. CDR3 DNA: TGTGCCAGCAGTCCTGACAGGGGGACTCTCAATACGCAGTATTTT.